This T cell receptor (beta chain) was obtained from a study of blood T cells in healthy people across ages. The CDR3 runs to 14 residues. The V end was cut by 7 bases, the J end by 6 bases, with 17 bases between. Germline-derived CDR1 and CDR2 are SGHVS and FNYEAQ. As concerns this clonotype: Its matching antigen is unknown.

With a J-beta primer mix and a sample-barcoded 5' primer, a second PCR ran about 7 to 11 cycles. Tagging of each cDNA molecule was performed by a template-switch adaptor with 12 random nucleotides. Each of the samples gave a minimum of 2.5 million paired-end reads that contained CDR3. TCRdb reanalysed the 5' RACE reads using MiXCR and keeps one entry per CDR3 protein. Of around 790,000 distinct CDR3 sequences listed, 40% to 50% were seen once; the top ten hold roughly 18%. Study conclusions and caveats: Any changes in expanded clonotypes were possibly confounded, as donor CMV status remained unknown.

This clonotype was sampled from a man in his fifties or sixties in good health. The chain joins TRBV7-6 to TRBJ2-3; the D gene could be TRBD1 or TRBD2 (5 bases each). The specimen sequenced was blood. CDR3 DNA: TGTGCCAGCAACCGGGGCACGCGGGCGGATACGCAGTATTTT. Translation gives CASNRGTRADTQYF.